This TCR beta chain appears in the sequencing data of a study of control samples from healthy donors and cancer patients. Repertoires were generated with immunoSEQ multiplex PCR, while TCRdb's copy carries only in-frame clones and drops some. The sample yields more than 100,000 clones, approximately 90% seen once. CDR1 and CDR2 from the germline V gene are MGHRA and YSYEKL. V was shortened by 0 bases and J by 6 bases, with 8 bases between the two germline ends. The CDR3 loop spans 13 amino acids. The TCR was taken from a man aged 18 to 30 in good health. This rearrangement joins TRBV4-1 to TRBJ1-2; no reliable D call. The sample consisted of blood. The CDR3 is CASSQDLRDGYTF. CDR3 nucleotides: TGCGCCAGCAGCCAAGATCTCCGCGATGGCTACACCTTC.